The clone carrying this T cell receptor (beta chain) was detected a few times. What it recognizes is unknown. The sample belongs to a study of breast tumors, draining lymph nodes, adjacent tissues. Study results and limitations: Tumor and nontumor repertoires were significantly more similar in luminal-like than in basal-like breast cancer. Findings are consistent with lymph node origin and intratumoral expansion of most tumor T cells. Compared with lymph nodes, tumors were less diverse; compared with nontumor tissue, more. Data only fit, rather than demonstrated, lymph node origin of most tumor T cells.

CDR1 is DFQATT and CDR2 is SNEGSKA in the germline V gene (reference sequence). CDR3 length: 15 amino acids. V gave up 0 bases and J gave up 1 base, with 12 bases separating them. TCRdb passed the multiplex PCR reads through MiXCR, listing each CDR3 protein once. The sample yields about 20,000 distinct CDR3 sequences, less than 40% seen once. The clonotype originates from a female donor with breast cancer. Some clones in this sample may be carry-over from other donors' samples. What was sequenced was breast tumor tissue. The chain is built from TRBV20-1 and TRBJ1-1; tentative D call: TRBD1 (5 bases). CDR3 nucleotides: TGCAGTGCTAGAGATCTAAGAACAGGGAACACTGAAGCTTTCTTT. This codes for CSARDLRTGNTEAFF.